These 4 T cell receptor beta chains originate from one sample sequenced in a study of T cells in Graves' hyperthyroidism and ophthalmopathy. RNA transcripts served as the template for amplifying TCR beta CDR3 regions. First-round RT-PCR targeting the TCR CDR3 was performed with the HTBI primer set. TCRdb re-called the multiplex PCR reads with MiXCR, one entry per CDR3 protein. Of about 600,000 distinct CDR3 sequences in the sample, more than 13% were seen once. Sequenced: blood. The receptor set was obtained from a woman aged 18-29 years with Graves' ophthalmopathy.

V and J are TRBV29-1 and TRBJ1-2; a weak D match, TRBD1 (6 bases). Per germline, CDR1 SQVTM and CDR2 ANQGSEA. Trimming cost V 4 bases and J 4 bases, with 10 bases left between them. The CDR3 sequence is 12 residues long. CDR3 amino acids: CSVVGGSYGYTF. CDR3 nucleotides: TGCAGCGTTGTAGGGGGGAGCTATGGCTACACCTTC.

This chain links TRBV27 with TRBJ1-6; D is unclear. This CDR3 has 16 amino acids. V was clipped by 6 bases and J by 4 bases, with 16 bases between them. The germline gives CDR1 MNHEY, CDR2 SMNVEV (reference sequence). The DNA for the CDR3 is TGTGCCAGCAGCCCTTACTGGTACTTGTATAATTCACCCCTCCACTTT. The encoded protein is CASSPYWYLYNSPLHF.

Many counts were recorded for this clonotype. The CDR3 loop reads CASGQGTANYGYTF. The CDR3, as DNA: TGTGCCTCCGGACAGGGGACTGCTAACTATGGCTACACCTTC. V is TRBV10-3 and J is TRBJ1-2; the match to TRBD1 covers 9 bases. The CDR3 loop spans 14 amino acids. Germline CDR1 and CDR2: ENHRY and SYGVKD. With 11 bases clipped from V and 0 bases from J, the junction kept 7 bases outside the gene matches.

This clonotype was found many times. This rearrangement joins TRBV5-1 to TRBJ2-3, with TRBD2 identical over 10 bases. The CDR3 runs to 14 residues. Germline assignment: CDR1 SGHRS and CDR2 YFSETQ. After removal of 6 bases from V and 6 bases from J, the junction contained 7 bases not matched to a gene. The CDR3 sequence is CASTRLAGVDTQYF. The CDR3 nucleotides are TGCGCCAGCACTAGGCTAGCGGGAGTTGATACGCAGTATTTT.